The rows below give T cell receptor beta chains drawn from one sample of a study of cytomegalovirus exposure and HLA in healthy donors. Some clones are missing from TCRdb's copy, which holds only in-frame ones; the method was immunoSEQ multiplex PCR. The sample lists about 100,000 clones; under 85% were seen once. Sequencing input: PBMCs. These receptors all come from a woman in her 70s in good health and CMV-seropositive. Both conserved end residues are part of each CDR3. The D gene is left open where the match is weak. Clone sizes are given selectively: once, few, many, or a class where the clone is expanded.

j_gene: TRBJ1-5
v_gene: TRBV6-1
abundance: few
d_gene: .
CDR3aa: CASSRGEGQPQHF
CDR3nt: TGTGCCAGCAGCCGGGGGGAAGGGCAGCCCCAGCATTTT

j_gene: TRBJ1-1
v_gene: TRBV6-4
abundance: .
d_gene: .
CDR3aa: CASRGGTAHEAFF
CDR3nt: TGTGCCAGCAGGGGCGGGACGGCGCATGAAGCTTTCTTT

j_gene: TRBJ2-3
v_gene: TRBV19
abundance: .
d_gene: TRBD2
CDR3aa: CASRSMVSSGGAGSDTQYF
CDR3nt: TGTGCCAGTCGGAGTATGGTATCTAGCGGGGGGGCGGGGTCAGATACGCAGTATTTT

j_gene: TRBJ2-3
v_gene: TRBV4-3
abundance: .
d_gene: .
CDR3aa: CATSQETYGDTQYF
CDR3nt: TGCGCCACTTCACAGGAAACCTATGGAGATACGCAGTATTTT

j_gene: TRBJ2-5
v_gene: TRBV18
abundance: .
d_gene: .
CDR3aa: CASSPLLQGGETQYF
CDR3nt: TGTGCCAGCTCACCACTTCTTCAGGGGGGAGAGACCCAGTACTTC

j_gene: TRBJ1-6
v_gene: TRBV30
abundance: .
d_gene: .
CDR3aa: CAWSATGSLNSPLHF
CDR3nt: TGTGCCTGGAGTGCTACAGGGAGTTTGAATTCACCCCTCCACTTT

j_gene: TRBJ1-1
v_gene: TRBV6-5
abundance: .
d_gene: .
CDR3aa: CASSYRTVVGTEAFF
CDR3nt: TGTGCCAGCAGTTACCGGACAGTGGTAGGAACTGAAGCTTTCTTT

j_gene: TRBJ2-1
v_gene: TRBV9
abundance: .
d_gene: TRBD2
CDR3aa: CASSVAGLAEGKQFF
CDR3nt: TGTGCCAGCAGCGTAGCAGGACTAGCGGAGGGGAAGCAGTTCTTC

j_gene: TRBJ2-7
v_gene: TRBV6-5
abundance: .
d_gene: .
CDR3aa: CASRMTQGMGEQYF
CDR3nt: TGTGCCAGCAGGATGACTCAGGGAATGGGCGAGCAGTACTTC

j_gene: TRBJ1-2
v_gene: TRBV9
abundance: .
d_gene: .
CDR3aa: CASSPHLEAAYGYTF
CDR3nt: TGTGCCAGCAGCCCCCACTTAGAGGCAGCCTATGGCTACACCTTC

j_gene: TRBJ1-3
v_gene: TRBV29-1
abundance: .
d_gene: .
CDR3aa: CSADPGGYGNTIYF
CDR3nt: TGCAGCGCGGACCCGGGGGGGTACGGAAACACCATATATTTT

j_gene: TRBJ2-3
v_gene: TRBV11-1
abundance: .
d_gene: .
CDR3aa: CASSLDLGQGDTQYF
CDR3nt: TGTGCCAGCAGCTTAGATCTCGGTCAGGGAGATACGCAGTATTTT

j_gene: TRBJ2-4
v_gene: TRBV30
abundance: few
d_gene: .
CDR3aa: CAWRTGTAKNIQYF
CDR3nt: TGTGCCTGGAGAACAGGGACAGCCAAAAACATTCAGTACTTC

j_gene: TRBJ2-3
v_gene: TRBV6-5
abundance: .
d_gene: .
CDR3aa: CASSYSGSTDTQYF
CDR3nt: TGTGCCAGCAGTTACTCGGGCAGCACAGATACGCAGTATTTT

j_gene: TRBJ2-7
v_gene: TRBV7-2
abundance: .
d_gene: TRBD2
CDR3aa: CASSPEVAGGLLGGEQYF
CDR3nt: TGTGCCAGCAGCCCCGAGGTAGCGGGGGGACTCCTCGGCGGGGAGCAGTACTTC

j_gene: TRBJ2-3
v_gene: TRBV5-4
abundance: many
d_gene: TRBD2
CDR3aa: CASSLGVAGGGDTQYF
CDR3nt: TGTGCCAGCAGCCTGGGGGTCGCGGGGGGCGGGGATACGCAGTATTTT

j_gene: TRBJ1-2
v_gene: TRBV27
abundance: once
d_gene: .
CDR3aa: CVSRAGGLLYGYTF
CDR3nt: TGTGTCAGCAGGGCCGGGGGGCTTTTATATGGCTACACCTTC

j_gene: TRBJ2-7
v_gene: TRBV4-2
abundance: .
d_gene: TRBD1
CDR3aa: CASSQDLGQGYEQYF
CDR3nt: TGTGCCAGCAGCCAAGATCTTGGACAGGGCTACGAGCAGTACTTC

j_gene: TRBJ1-2
v_gene: TRBV28
abundance: .
d_gene: .
CDR3aa: CASSGPGHGPFTNYGYTF
CDR3nt: TGTGCCAGCAGTGGCCCGGGACATGGACCATTTACTAACTATGGCTACACCTTC

j_gene: TRBJ2-2
v_gene: TRBV27
abundance: .
d_gene: .
CDR3aa: CASGSDTLEETGELFF
CDR3nt: TGTGCCAGCGGATCGGACACTCTTGAGGAGACCGGGGAGCTGTTTTTT

j_gene: TRBJ1-1
v_gene: TRBV27
abundance: .
d_gene: TRBD1
CDR3aa: CASSFRAGGNTEAFF
CDR3nt: TGTGCCAGCAGTTTTCGGGCAGGGGGGAACACTGAAGCTTTCTTT

j_gene: TRBJ2-7
v_gene: TRBV2
abundance: .
d_gene: TRBD1
CDR3aa: CASRTGGGPYEQYF
CDR3nt: TGTGCCAGCAGGACAGGGGGTGGGCCCTACGAGCAGTACTTC

j_gene: TRBJ1-5
v_gene: TRBV21-1
abundance: few
d_gene: .
CDR3aa: CASSKWTGRGGYSNQPQHF
CDR3nt: TGTGCCAGCAGCAAATGGACAGGTCGTGGGGGATATAGCAATCAGCCCCAGCATTTT

j_gene: TRBJ2-1
v_gene: TRBV6-1
abundance: .
d_gene: .
CDR3aa: CASSALVGSYNEQFF
CDR3nt: TGTGCCAGCAGTGCCTTGGTCGGCTCCTACAATGAGCAGTTCTTC

j_gene: TRBJ2-5
v_gene: TRBV9
abundance: .
d_gene: .
CDR3aa: CASSPSRGETQYF
CDR3nt: TGTGCCAGCAGCCCCTCAAGGGGGGAGACCCAGTACTTC

j_gene: TRBJ1-1
v_gene: TRBV11-3
abundance: .
d_gene: .
CDR3aa: CASSLNGQTNTEAFF
CDR3nt: TGTGCCAGCAGCTTAAATGGACAAACGAACACTGAAGCTTTCTTT

j_gene: TRBJ1-5
v_gene: TRBV4-2
abundance: .
d_gene: .
CDR3aa: CASSPTSTGHQPQHF
CDR3nt: TGTGCCAGCAGCCCTACTTCGACAGGTCATCAGCCCCAGCATTTT

j_gene: TRBJ1-3
v_gene: TRBV30
abundance: .
d_gene: .
CDR3aa: CAWRDTGGTIYF
CDR3nt: TGTGCCTGGAGGGACACCGGCGGCACCATATATTTT

j_gene: TRBJ2-3
v_gene: TRBV19
abundance: few
d_gene: .
CDR3aa: CASSHLSSTDTQYF
CDR3nt: TGTGCCAGTAGTCATCTAAGTAGCACAGATACGCAGTATTTT

j_gene: TRBJ2-7
v_gene: TRBV6-1
abundance: .
d_gene: .
CDR3aa: CASSGQHQAYEQYF
CDR3nt: TGTGCCAGCAGTGGACAGCATCAGGCCTACGAGCAGTACTTC

j_gene: TRBJ2-1
v_gene: TRBV7-2
abundance: .
d_gene: TRBD2
CDR3aa: CASSSAGLAGGGEQFF
CDR3nt: TGTGCCAGCAGCTCTGCGGGACTAGCGGGGGGGGGTGAGCAGTTCTTC

j_gene: TRBJ2-2
v_gene: TRBV18
abundance: .
d_gene: .
CDR3aa: CASSRDRPRADTGELFF
CDR3nt: TGTGCCAGCTCCCGTGACAGGCCTCGCGCGGACACCGGGGAGCTGTTTTTT

j_gene: TRBJ2-1
v_gene: TRBV4-2
abundance: once
d_gene: .
CDR3aa: CASSQDLGGLTGVSYNEQFF
CDR3nt: TGTGCCAGCAGCCAAGATCTGGGGGGACTGACGGGTGTCTCCTACAATGAGCAGTTCTTC

j_gene: TRBJ2-3
v_gene: TRBV10-1
abundance: .
d_gene: .
CDR3aa: CASARGGTDTQYF
CDR3nt: TGCGCCAGCGCAAGGGGCGGCACAGATACGCAGTATTTT

j_gene: TRBJ1-4
v_gene: TRBV5-1
abundance: .
d_gene: .
CDR3aa: CASSLGRANEKLFF
CDR3nt: TGCGCCAGCAGTCTGGGCAGGGCTAATGAAAAACTGTTTTTT

j_gene: TRBJ1-2
v_gene: TRBV19
abundance: .
d_gene: .
CDR3aa: CASTPGPYGYTF
CDR3nt: TGTGCCAGTACTCCAGGGCCATATGGCTACACCTTC

j_gene: TRBJ1-1
v_gene: TRBV28
abundance: .
d_gene: .
CDR3aa: CASSLVSVGYMNTEAFF
CDR3nt: TGTGCCAGCAGTTTAGTTTCCGTGGGCTACATGAACACTGAAGCTTTCTTT

j_gene: TRBJ2-2
v_gene: TRBV18
abundance: .
d_gene: TRBD1
CDR3aa: CASSPKTQGYTGELFF
CDR3nt: TGTGCCAGCTCACCTAAAACACAGGGGTACACCGGGGAGCTGTTTTTT

j_gene: TRBJ1-1
v_gene: TRBV11-2
abundance: .
d_gene: .
CDR3aa: CASGIDRNTEAFF
CDR3nt: TGTGCCAGCGGCATAGACAGGAACACTGAAGCTTTCTTT

j_gene: TRBJ2-2
v_gene: TRBV19
abundance: few
d_gene: TRBD1
CDR3aa: CATRDRGNTGELFF
CDR3nt: TGTGCCACCCGGGACAGAGGGAACACCGGGGAGCTGTTTTTT

j_gene: TRBJ1-3
v_gene: TRBV6-4
abundance: .
d_gene: .
CDR3aa: CASSPGVGNTIYF
CDR3nt: TGTGCCAGCAGCCCGGGTGTAGGAAACACCATATATTTT